A selection of T cell receptor beta chains follows, all from one sample in a study of monozygotic twins with inflammatory bowel disease. No DNA is given; TCRdb re-called the 5' RACE reads and lists each CDR3 protein once. Recorded for this sample: 150,000 to 200,000 distinct CDR3 sequences. The sequenced sample consisted of blood. The receptors here all came from a human donor with ulcerative colitis or Crohn's disease, or a healthy co-twin of an affected twin (not recorded which). Both conserved end residues are part of each CDR3.

14 TRBJ2-1 TRBV12-5 CASASSGGRNEQFF
14 TRBJ2-4 TRBV6-1 CASSLAEAKNIQYF
13 TRBJ2-7 TRBV6-1 CASRSTGVEEQYF
15 TRBJ1-5 TRBV19 CASRMDRASNQPQHF
15 TRBJ1-3 TRBV7-8 CASSLVSPRGNTIYF
13 TRBJ1-5 TRBV20-1 CSATRDSNQPQHF
14 TRBJ2-7 TRBV7-9 CASSLAGGSYEQYF
12 TRBJ1-3 TRBV10-2 CAGGDSGNTIYF
15 TRBJ1-5 TRBV2 CASSVSGGGNQPQHF
15 TRBJ2-5 TRBV5-1 CASSQTGPPQETQYF
13 TRBJ2-7 TRBV10-3 CAITLGQNYEQYF
15 TRBJ1-3 TRBV28 CASSLLSSSGNTIYF
15 TRBJ2-5 TRBV20-1 CSARDADRQQETQYF
14 TRBJ2-7 TRBV20-1 CSARKLVAAYEQYF
13 TRBJ2-7 TRBV5-4 CASSYGGAGEQYF
14 TRBJ1-1 TRBV5-1 CASSPLHQATEAFF
14 TRBJ2-5 TRBV27 CASSLDLAGGTQYF
15 TRBJ1-1 TRBV10-3 CAISSTGTSSTEAFF
14 TRBJ2-7 TRBV6-6 CASSPRASHYEQYF
14 TRBJ2-5 TRBV28 CASRYRGSGGTQYF
15 TRBJ1-5 TRBV20-1 CSARGWVLGNQPQHF
15 TRBJ2-3 TRBV10-3 CAICRLALGTDTQYF
14 TRBJ2-3 TRBV29-1 CSVRTNPSTDTQYF
11 TRBJ1-1 TRBV5-1 CASTSNTEAFF
18 TRBJ2-1 TRBV13 CASSLGQGGFNSYNEQFF
15 TRBJ2-1 TRBV18 CASSPSGASYNEQFF
11 TRBJ1-1 TRBV29-1 CSVGKGTEAFF
19 TRBJ2-2 TRBV4-3 CASSRHPTPGGRNTGELFF
18 TRBJ2-3 TRBV5-1 CASSSTTSGRKRTDTQYF
14 TRBJ2-7 TRBV18 CASSPATGSYEQYF
16 TRBJ2-2 TRBV5-5 CASSLPPGQEPGELFF
16 TRBJ2-3 TRBV11-2 CASSLEGPGSTDTQYF
13 TRBJ2-7 TRBV20-1 CSARLPGGREQYF
11 TRBJ2-2 TRBV6-4 CARSNTGELFF
16 TRBJ2-2 TRBV20-1 CSARDSAKRGTGELFF
14 TRBJ1-6 TRBV30 CAWTNRGRNSPLHF